Below, 28 T cell receptor beta chains from the same sample are listed, as sequenced in a study of blood T cell repertoires in COVID-19. The method was immunoSEQ multiplex PCR; TCRdb's version includes in-frame clones alone and lacks a portion of them. The sample includes fewer than 450,000 clones, about nine tenths of them seen just once. Specimen: peripheral blood. The receptors stem from a woman in her seventies with COVID-19, enrolled during active disease.

The J gene is TRBJ2-3, the V gene TRBV7-8; 7 positions match TRBD2. This CDR3 region has 16 residues. V shed 5 bases, J shed 1 base, and the junction held 9 bases outside the gene matches. Germline V gives CDR1 SGHVS, CDR2 FQNEAQ. CDR3 residues: CASSTIAGGGTDTQYF. DNA of the CDR3: TGTGCCAGCAGCACCATAGCGGGCGGGGGCACAGATACGCAGTATTTT. Together with reference TRBV7-8 and TRBJ2-3, the CDR3 gives the full variable domain: GAGVSQSPRYKVAKRGQDVALRCDPISGHVSLFWYQQALGQGPEFLTYFQNEAQLDKSGLPSDRFFAERPEGSVSTLKIQRTQQEDSAVYLCASSTIAGGGTDTQYFGPGTRLTVL.

With regard to this clone: Other nucleotide sequences in the sample specify the same CDR3. V gene TRBV6-5 combines with J gene TRBJ1-3, with D possibly being TRBD1 (5 bases). Germline loops: CDR1 MNHEY, CDR2 SVGAGI. This CDR3 region has 15 residues. The V end lost 0 bases, the J end lost 0 bases, and 6 bases lay between the germline ends. The CDR3 bases are TGTGCCAGCAGTTACTCGGGGGGCTCTGGAAACACCATATATTTT. Protein product: CASSYSGGSGNTIYF.

The CDR3 reads CASNRGQIGNTIYF. CDR3 DNA sequence: TGTGCCTCGAACAGGGGGCAGATTGGAAACACCATATATTTT. The chain uses TRBV19 and TRBJ1-3, with 9 bases identical to TRBD1. The CDR3 spans 14 residues. Germline-derived CDR1 and CDR2 are LNHDA and SQIVND (reference sequence). V lost 11 bases to trimming and J lost 3 bases; unmatched junction nucleotides: 8.

The chain links TRBV19 to TRBJ2-1; 7 bases are shared with TRBD1. The CDR3 is 16 amino acids. Germline CDR1 reads LNHDA; CDR2 reads SQIVND (reference sequence). J was trimmed by 4 bases and V by 4 bases; bases with no gene match: 10. The chain's CDR3 is CASSRSLTGKYNEQFF. DNA for the CDR3: TGTGCCAGTAGTAGAAGTTTGACAGGGAAATACAATGAGCAGTTCTTC. The full variable domain, with the rest looked up from reference TRBV19 and TRBJ2-1, is DGGITQSPKYLFRKEGQNVTLSCEQNLNHDAMYWYRQDPGQGLRLIYYSQIVNDFQKGDIAEGYSVSREKKESFPLTVTSAQKNPTAFYLCASSRSLTGKYNEQFFGPGTRLTVL.

The rearrangement joins TRBV20-1 to TRBJ1-4; D gene uncertain. From germline, CDR1 is DFQATT and CDR2 SNEGSKA (reference sequence). This CDR3 has 11 residues. Trimming cost V 7 bases and J 5 bases, with 8 bases left between them. Here the CDR3 reads CSVSGNEKLFF. The CDR3 DNA sequence: TGCAGTGTATCGGGGAATGAAAAACTGTTTTTT.

This clone was counted once. This rearrangement joins TRBV29-1 to TRBJ2-4, with D unresolved. CDR3 length equals 13 residues. V was trimmed by 6 bases and J by 0 bases, leaving 9 bases between them. CDR1 is SQVTM and CDR2 is ANQGSEA in the germline V gene. The CDR3 sequence is CSVRLLAKNIQYF. CDR3 coding DNA: TGCAGCGTGCGATTGTTAGCCAAAAACATTCAGTACTTC.

The genes are TRBV7-9 and TRBJ2-7; TRBD2 is a possible D gene (6 bases). This CDR3 region has 13 residues. Per the germline V gene, CDR1 is SEHNR and CDR2 is FQNEAQ (reference sequence). V was trimmed by 6 bases and J by 0 bases, leaving 9 bases between them. The CDR3 protein is CASRSTSSYEQYF. The CDR3 DNA is TGTGCCAGCAGATCGACTAGCTCCTACGAGCAGTACTTC.

The V and J genes are TRBV12-3 or TRBV12-4 and TRBJ1-1; 8 nucleotides line up with TRBD1. The CDR3 is 12 amino acids. Trimming removed 4 bases from V and 8 bases from J; junction bases left unmatched: 3. The CDR3 region is CASSSTGEEAFF. The DNA of the CDR3 is TGTGCCAGCAGTTCGACAGGGGAAGAAGCTTTCTTT.

This chain links TRBV19 with TRBJ2-3; no reliable D call. Germline V gives CDR1 LNHDA, CDR2 SQIVND (reference sequence). V was shortened by 3 bases and J by 1 base, with 11 bases between the two germline ends. This CDR3 spans 15 amino acids. The CDR3 loop reads CASSIDGRGTDTQYF. In DNA form, the CDR3 reads TGTGCCAGTAGTATTGATGGCCGTGGCACAGATACGCAGTATTTT.

The gene calls are TRBV13 and TRBJ2-7; 7 bases match TRBD2. The CDR3 runs 16 residues. The V gene end was trimmed by 1 base and the J gene end by 5 bases; junction bases not matched to a gene: 11. CDR1 is PRHDT, CDR2 FYEKMQ, per germline (reference sequence). DNA for the CDR3: TGTGCCAGCAGCTTAGCTGGGAGGGCAGCCGGCGACGAGCAGTACTTC. Amino acids: CASSLAGRAAGDEQYF.

This chain's CDR3 is CASSFGLSYQPQHF. As DNA, the CDR3 is TGTGCCAGCAGTTTTGGGCTTTCTTATCAGCCCCAGCATTTT. The chain combines TRBV28 with TRBJ1-5, with no clear D. The germline V gene has CDR1 MDHEN and CDR2 SYDVKM. Trimming cost V 3 bases and J 5 bases, with 11 bases left between them. The CDR3 sequence is 14 residues long.

The gene calls are TRBV6-5 and TRBJ2-7; TRBD1 aligns across 7 bases. The germline gives CDR1 MNHEY, CDR2 SVGAGI. This CDR3 is built from 14 residues. The V and J ends lost 2 bases and 3 bases, in that order; junction bases with no gene match: 4. The CDR3 protein is CASSYRGPYYEQYF. Here the CDR3 DNA reads TGTGCCAGCAGTTACAGGGGGCCCTACTACGAGCAGTACTTC.

V gene TRBV28 combines with J gene TRBJ1-2; D is unclear. V was trimmed by 5 bases and J by 6 bases, leaving 7 bases between them. The CDR3 contains 11 residues. The germline CDR1 and CDR2 sequences are MDHEN and SYDVKM. The CDR3 nucleotides are TGTGCCAGCAGTGGGAGGGATGGCTACACCTTC. Translation: CASSGRDGYTF.

CDR3 coding DNA: TGTGCCAGCAGCTTGCAGGGGGAAGGCTCTGGAAACACCATATATTTT. As protein: CASSLQGEGSGNTIYF. The chain links TRBV5-6 to TRBJ1-3; 7 positions agree with TRBD1. V dropped 1 base and J dropped 0; count of bases not matched to a gene: 4. The germline V gene has CDR1 SGHDT and CDR2 YYEEEE. The CDR3 consists of 16 residues.

The chain links TRBV28 to TRBJ1-1, with 12 bases lining up with TRBD1. This CDR3 contains 19 residues. Looked up from germline, CDR1 is MDHEN and CDR2 is SYDVKM. With 6 bases clipped from V and 1 base from J, the junction kept 15 bases outside the gene matches. CDR3 nucleotide sequence: TGTGCCAGCAGCCCCCCAATGACCGGGACAGGGGGCTGGAACACTGAAGCTTTCTTT. This encodes CASSPPMTGTGGWNTEAFF.

The sample holds one count of this clone. This chain uses TRBV6-5 with TRBJ2-2; 8 bases line up with TRBD1. Germline trimming cut 4 bases from V and 5 bases from J; bases unmatched to any gene: 9. CDR3 length: 16 amino acids. CDR1 and CDR2 (germline): MNHEY, SVGAGI. This CDR3 reads CASSSDRERDTGELFF. In DNA, the CDR3 is TGTGCCAGCAGTTCGGACAGGGAGAGGGATACCGGGGAGCTGTTTTTT.

Note on this clone: The same CDR3 also results from other DNA sequences found in this sample. This sequence joins TRBV6-6 and TRBJ2-2, with 10 bases matching TRBD1. The germline gives CDR1 MNHNY, CDR2 SVGAGI (reference sequence). Trimming removed 0 bases from V and 6 bases from J; junction bases left unmatched: 1. This CDR3 is 15 amino acids long. The CDR3 nucleotides are TGTGCCAGCAGTTACTCAGGACAGGGGGCCGGGGAGCTGTTTTTT. Encoded protein: CASSYSGQGAGELFF.

This clone was detected only a few times. The chain employs TRBV30 and TRBJ1-4, with a tentative D call TRBD1 (6 bases). Germline-derived CDR1 and CDR2 are GTSNPN and SVGIG (reference sequence). This CDR3 comprises 13 residues. Trimming cost V 2 bases and J 8 bases, with 12 bases left between them. The CDR3 coding sequence is TGTGCCTGGAGTATCAGGGGATGGGAAAAACTGTTTTTT. Its protein is CAWSIRGWEKLFF.

The rearrangement joins TRBV7-2 to TRBJ2-2; TRBD2 is a possible D gene (7 bases). Germline V gene sequence: CDR1 SGHTA, CDR2 FQGNSA. This CDR3 is 16 amino acids long. Deletions cut 5 bases from V and 7 bases from J, with 20 bases between. The CDR3 here is CASSLRGAGAGGELFF. Written as DNA, the CDR3 is TGTGCCAGCAGCCTCCGGGGGGCGGGGGCTGGCGGGGAGCTGTTTTTT.

CDR3 amino acids: CASSPGLAGETQYF. In DNA form, the CDR3 reads TGTGCCAGCTCACCGGGACTAGCGGGTGAGACCCAGTACTTC. The rearrangement joins TRBV18 to TRBJ2-5; 12 bases line up with TRBD2. V gave up 3 bases and J gave up 5 bases; unmatched junction bases: 1. Germline V gene data show CDR1 as KGHSH and CDR2 as LQKENI. The CDR3 length is 14 residues.

V gene TRBV18 combines with J gene TRBJ1-3; D not resolved. V dropped 3 bases and J dropped 0 bases, with 9 bases sitting between them. This CDR3 has 15 amino acids. From germline, CDR1 is KGHSH and CDR2 LQKENI. CDR3 nucleotides: TGTGCCAGCTCACCCCAAAGGAGCTCTGGAAACACCATATATTTT. Residues: CASSPQRSSGNTIYF.

In regard to this clone: The junction does not match germline at one end; this may be a read error. The rearrangement links TRBV6-5 to TRBJ1-1; D perhaps matches TRBD1 (5 bases). The CDR3 totals 15 residues. Germline V gene lookup returns CDR1 MNHEY and CDR2 SVGAGI. The CDR3 region is CASTYGGGMNTEAFF. CDR3 bases: TGTGCCAGCACTTACGGGGGAGGCATGAACACTGAAGCTTTCTTT.

The rearrangement uses TRBV5-1 and TRBJ2-2; D gene ambiguous. The CDR3 covers 15 residues. Trimming stripped 4 bases from V and 5 bases from J, with 15 bases between. Germline CDR1 reads SGHRS; CDR2 reads YFSETQ. Here the CDR3 DNA reads TGCGCCAGCAGCCCCCGGCTCACAGAAACCGGGGAGCTGTTTTTT. Amino acids: CASSPRLTETGELFF.

The V gene is TRBV5-1, the J gene TRBJ2-5; 13 positions match TRBD2. CDR3 length: 16 amino acids. CDR1 is SGHRS, CDR2 YFSETQ, per germline. V lost 0 bases to trimming and J lost 1 base; unmatched junction nucleotides: 0. CDR3: CASSLGTSGGQETQYF. The CDR3 DNA sequence: TGCGCCAGCAGCTTGGGGACTAGCGGGGGCCAAGAGACCCAGTACTTC.

The chain joins TRBV5-6 to TRBJ1-2; the match to TRBD1 covers 7 bases. CDR1 SGHDT and CDR2 YYEEEE come from the germline V gene. The CDR3 totals 13 residues. With V trimmed by 2 bases and J by 8 bases, 6 bases remained unmatched. The CDR3 bases are TGTGCCAGCAGCTTAAAGGGGGCGAAGGGCTACACCTTC. Translation gives CASSLKGAKGYTF.

This sequence joins TRBV5-4 and TRBJ1-2, with a possible D match to TRBD1 (5 bases). Trimming cost V 0 bases and J 3 bases, with 9 bases left between them. Germline V gene lookup returns CDR1 SGHNT and CDR2 YYREEE (reference sequence). This CDR3 comprises 14 residues. CDR3 coding DNA: TGTGCCAGCAGCTTGGATACAGGAGACTATGGCTACACCTTC. Residues: CASSLDTGDYGYTF.

This rearrangement joins TRBV9 to TRBJ1-1; 7 bases map to TRBD1. The V segment lost 1 base and the J segment 4 bases; nucleotides outside the gene matches: 19. Germline values: CDR1 SGDLS, CDR2 YYNGEE. The CDR3 covers 19 residues. The CDR3 DNA is TGTGCCAGCAGCGTAACATTTGGGACAGTAGGGGCTGGGGGCACTGAAGCTTTCTTT. It translates to CASSVTFGTVGAGGTEAFF.

The table lists this clone with a few counts. The genes are TRBV7-3 and TRBJ1-2; 7 nucleotides line up with TRBD1. The V gene's germline CDR1 is SGHTA and CDR2 FQGTGA. V shed 2 bases, J shed 4 bases, and the junction held 22 bases outside the gene matches. The CDR3 spans 20 residues. This CDR3 is CASSLGSRTGPPPVLYGYTF. CDR3 in DNA: TGTGCCAGCAGCTTAGGGTCCCGGACAGGCCCACCCCCAGTCCTCTATGGCTACACCTTC.